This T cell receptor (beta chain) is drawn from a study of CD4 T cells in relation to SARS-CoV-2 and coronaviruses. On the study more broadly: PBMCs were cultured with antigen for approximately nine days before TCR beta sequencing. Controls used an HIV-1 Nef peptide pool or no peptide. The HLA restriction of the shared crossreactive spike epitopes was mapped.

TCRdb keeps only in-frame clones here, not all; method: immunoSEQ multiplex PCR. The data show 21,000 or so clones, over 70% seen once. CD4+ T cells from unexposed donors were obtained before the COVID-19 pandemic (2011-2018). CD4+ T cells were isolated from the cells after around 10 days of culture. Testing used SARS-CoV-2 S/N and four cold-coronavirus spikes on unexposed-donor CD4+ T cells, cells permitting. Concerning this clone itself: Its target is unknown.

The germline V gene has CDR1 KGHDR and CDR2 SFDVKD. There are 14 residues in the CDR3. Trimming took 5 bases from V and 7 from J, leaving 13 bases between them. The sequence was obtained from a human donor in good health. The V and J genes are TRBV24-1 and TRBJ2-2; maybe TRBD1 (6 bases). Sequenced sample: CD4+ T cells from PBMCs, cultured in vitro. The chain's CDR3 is CATSGIGGFGELFF. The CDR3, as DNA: TGTGCCACCAGTGGGATAGGGGGTTTCGGGGAGCTGTTTTTT.